Listed here are 7 T cell receptor beta chains from one sample, sequenced in a study of cytomegalovirus exposure and HLA in healthy donors. The PCR had 60 Vbeta and 13 Jbeta primers. This table comes from immunoSEQ multiplex PCR, and its TCRdb copy is limited to in-frame clones, with some not included. The top ten clones hold roughly 4% of a sample with some 41,000 clones, 60% to 70% of them seen once. Specimen: PBMCs. These TCRs come from a man aged 35 to 55 in good health and CMV-seronegative.

CDR3 protein: CASNHSDRDHEQYF. In DNA form, the CDR3 reads TGCGCCAGCAACCATTCAGACAGGGACCACGAGCAGTACTTC. The rearrangement joins TRBV10-1 to TRBJ2-7; TRBD1 matches 7 bases. V shed 7 bases and J 5 bases; nucleotides not matched to a gene: 11. CDR1 WNHNN and CDR2 SYGVQD come from the germline V gene (reference sequence). The CDR3 is made up of 14 amino acids.

This clone was recorded a few times. V usage is TRBV5-1 and J usage is TRBJ2-6; D ambiguous. Germline V gene data show CDR1 as SGHRS and CDR2 as YFSETQ. The CDR3 spans 16 residues. The V end was cut by 2 bases, the J end by 2 bases, with 11 bases between. In nucleotides, the CDR3 is TGCGCCAGCAGCTTAGACGCCCGGGCTGGGGCCAACGTCCTGACTTTC. It specifies CASSLDARAGANVLTF.

V gene TRBV11-2 combines with J gene TRBJ2-7; a weak D match, TRBD1 (7 bases). Germline CDR1 reads SGHAT; CDR2 reads FQNNGV. CDR3 length: 14 amino acids. The V and J ends lost 5 bases and 5 bases respectively, with 16 bases between them. CDR3 sequence: CASSQDRTINEQYF. In nucleotides, the CDR3 is TGTGCCAGCAGCCAGGACAGGACTATCAACGAGCAGTACTTC. Full variable domain (remainder filled in from reference TRBV11-2 and TRBJ2-7): EAGVAQSPRYKIIEKRQSVAFWCNPISGHATLYWYQQILGQGPKLLIQFQNNGVVDDSQLPKDRFSAERLKGVDSTLKIQPAKLEDSAVYLCASSQDRTINEQYFGPGTRLTVT.

The J gene is TRBJ2-7, the V gene TRBV30, with 10 nucleotides matching TRBD2. Germline V gene lookup returns CDR1 GTSNPN and CDR2 SVGIG (reference sequence). V lost 5 bases and J lost 6; bases outside the gene matches: 10. The CDR3 sequence is 14 residues long. The CDR3 DNA is TGTGCCTGGGTGCCTAGCGGGGGATCGGGCGAGCAGTACTTC. Amino acids: CAWVPSGGSGEQYF.

This rearrangement joins TRBV30 to TRBJ2-1, with TRBD1 identical over 10 bases. With V trimmed by 2 bases and J by 3 bases, 4 bases remained unmatched. The CDR3 covers 15 residues. Germline loops: CDR1 GTSNPN, CDR2 SVGIG (reference sequence). The CDR3 DNA is TGTGCCTGGAGTACCGGGACAGGGGACTACAATGAGCAGTTCTTC. It codes for CAWSTGTGDYNEQFF. The full variable domain, with the rest looked up from reference TRBV30 and TRBJ2-1, is SQTIHQWPATLVQPVGSPLSLECTVEGTSNPNLYWYRQAAGRGLQLLFYSVGIGQISSEVPQNLSASRPQDRQFILSSKKLLLSDSGFYLCAWSTGTGDYNEQFFGPGTRLTVL.

The sample holds a few counts of this clone. V gene TRBV20-1 combines with J gene TRBJ1-5; D call uncertain. Germline V gives CDR1 DFQATT, CDR2 SNEGSKA (reference sequence). This CDR3 is 11 amino acids long. The V end lost 3 bases, the J end lost 11 bases, and 11 bases lay between the germline ends. The CDR3 DNA follows: TGCAGTGCTAGGACATCCATGACCCAGCATTTT. Protein: CSARTSMTQHF.

The chain has TRBV4-3 and TRBJ2-5; maybe TRBD2 (7 bases). Germline CDR1 LGHNA, CDR2 YSLEER. The CDR3 runs to 16 residues. Between the trimmed V and J ends, which lost 0 bases and 5 bases, there was a span of 16 bases. The CDR3 nucleotides are TGCGCCAGCAGCCAAGATTTGGGGGGGGCTGGCGAGACCCAGTACTTC. Its protein is CASSQDLGGAGETQYF.